One T cell receptor (beta chain) is described in this entry. This sample stems from a study of blood T cell repertoires in COVID-19. On the study more broadly: Sources were T cells, B-cell-depleted T cells, or PBMCs; the material itself was cDNA or gDNA.

CDR3 length: 13 residues. Per the germline V gene, CDR1 is SGHDN and CDR2 is FVKESK. V gave up 0 bases and J gave up 6 bases, with 9 bases separating them. Libraries were prepared by immunoSEQ multiplex PCR; TCRdb keeps only in-frame clonotypes and omits some of them. The sample has about 160,000 clones, around 84% seen once; the top ten hold 0.8% to 1.2%. The receptor was isolated from a man aged 40-49 years with acute or convalescent COVID-19. Specimen: peripheral blood. The V and J genes are TRBV14 and TRBJ2-7; D might be TRBD2 (6 bases). The CDR3 reads CASSQEEGIEQYF. The CDR3 DNA sequence: TGTGCCAGCAGCCAAGAGGAGGGGATCGAGCAGTACTTC.